This T cell receptor (beta chain) derives from a study of beta chain features in type 1 diabetes. Sequenced material consisted of expressed TCRB transcripts (all of the isolated RNA was reverse transcribed). This table comes from immunoSEQ multiplex PCR, and its TCRdb copy is limited to in-frame clones, with some not included. The sample holds hundreds of thousands of clones, around an eighth seen once. Germline V gene lookup returns CDR1 SGHVS and CDR2 FNYEAQ. The V gene lost 4 bases and the J gene lost 6 bases, with 9 bases spanning the gap. The CDR3 runs 13 residues. Sampling consisted of one heparinised blood draw per donor, averaging around 100 mL. Study-level results: Within each of all four CD4+ subsets, Type 1 diabetes patients had TCRB CDR3s that were moderately but significantly shorter. VDJ junctions sequenced from type 1 diabetes patients showed fewer insertions and more deletions. cDNA sequencing could over-represent cells with high TCR expression. In comparison with healthy donors, patients had naive, central memory and Treg TCRB repertoires that appeared more similar.

To note about this clone: Antigen specificity is unknown.

This receptor was taken from a man in his late teens or twenties with type 1 diabetes. V is TRBV7-6 and J is TRBJ2-2; D is unclear. Sequenced sample: naive CD4+ T cells from blood. The CDR3: CASSYGESGELFF. The CDR3, as DNA: TGTGCCAGCAGCTATGGGGAATCCGGGGAGCTGTTTTTT.